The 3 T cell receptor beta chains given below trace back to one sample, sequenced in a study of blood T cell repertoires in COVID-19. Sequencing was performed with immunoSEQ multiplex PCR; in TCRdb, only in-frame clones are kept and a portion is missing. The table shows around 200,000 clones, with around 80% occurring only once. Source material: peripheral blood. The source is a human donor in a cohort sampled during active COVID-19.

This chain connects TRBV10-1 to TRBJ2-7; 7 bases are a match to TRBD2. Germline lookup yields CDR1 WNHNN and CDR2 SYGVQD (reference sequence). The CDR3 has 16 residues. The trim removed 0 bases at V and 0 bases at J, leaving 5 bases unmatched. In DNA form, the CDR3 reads TGCGCCAGCAGTGAGTCGTCGCGGGGGTACTCCTACGAGCAGTACTTC. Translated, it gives CASSESSRGYSYEQYF.

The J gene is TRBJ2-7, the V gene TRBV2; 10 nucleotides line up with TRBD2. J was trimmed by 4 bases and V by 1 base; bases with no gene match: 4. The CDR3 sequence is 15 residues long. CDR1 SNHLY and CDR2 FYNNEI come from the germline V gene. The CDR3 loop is CASSEERGGSYEQYF. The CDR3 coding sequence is TGTGCCAGCAGTGAAGAGCGGGGGGGCAGTTACGAGCAGTACTTC.

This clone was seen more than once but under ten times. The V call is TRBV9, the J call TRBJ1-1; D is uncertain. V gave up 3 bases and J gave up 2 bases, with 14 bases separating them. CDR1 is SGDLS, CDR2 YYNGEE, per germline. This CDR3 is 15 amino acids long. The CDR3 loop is CASSEVGIFNTEAFF. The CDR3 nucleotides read TGTGCCAGCAGCGAAGTGGGCATTTTTAACACTGAAGCTTTCTTT.